The 27 T cell receptor beta chains below come from one sample, sequenced in a study of blood T cell repertoires in COVID-19. Sequencing was performed with immunoSEQ multiplex PCR; in TCRdb, only in-frame clones are kept and a portion is missing. The sample lists about 130,000 clones, roughly 83% occurring once. Sequenced sample: PBMCs or T cells enriched from blood (not recorded which). Every receptor here comes from a man aged 45 to 65 who had recovered from COVID-19.

V and J are TRBV4-1 and TRBJ2-2; 10 positions agree with TRBD1. CDR1 and CDR2 from the germline V gene are MGHRA and YSYEKL. V was pared by 1 base and J by 6 bases, with 5 bases of the junction left unmatched. The CDR3 length is 16 residues. Written as DNA, the CDR3 is TGCGCCAGCAGCCAAGTGCTCGGACAGGGGGCCGGGGAGCTGTTTTTT. Its translation is CASSQVLGQGAGELFF.

The chain carries TRBV7-3 and TRBJ2-2; 9 nucleotides line up with TRBD1. The CDR3 contains 15 residues. The germline CDR1 and CDR2 sequences are SGHTA and FQGTGA. Germline trimming cut 5 bases from V and 2 bases from J; bases unmatched to any gene: 3. The DNA of the CDR3 is TGTGCCAGCAGCCCGGGACAGGGCAACACCGGGGAGCTGTTTTTT. Its translation: CASSPGQGNTGELFF.

The chain's CDR3 is CASSLSIRLKSYEQYF. The CDR3 region has the DNA TGTGCCAGCAGCTTATCTATACGATTAAAGTCCTACGAGCAGTACTTC. The chain uses TRBV7-2 and TRBJ2-7; the D is unclear. Germline lookup yields CDR1 SGHTA and CDR2 FQGNSA. The CDR3 spans 16 residues. V lost 2 bases, J lost 1 base, and 15 bases lay in between.

The chain is built from TRBV5-4 and TRBJ1-6; possible D gene TRBD1, 5 bases. The CDR3 spans 16 residues. V lost 0 bases to trimming and J lost 5 bases, with 12 bases between them. CDR1 is SGHNT, CDR2 YYREEE, per germline (reference sequence). The CDR3 spells CASSLERGPHNSPLHF. CDR3 nucleotides: TGTGCCAGCAGCTTGGAGCGGGGACCCCATAATTCACCCCTCCACTTT.

The genes are TRBV7-9 and TRBJ1-4; the D gene is possibly TRBD1 (6 bases). V lost 1 base and J 6 bases, leaving 21 bases between the germline ends. Looked up from germline, CDR1 is SEHNR and CDR2 is FQNEAQ (reference sequence). The length of the CDR3 is 18 residues. The CDR3 loop reads CASSLDPGYGKGDEKLFF. CDR3 DNA sequence: TGTGCCAGCAGCTTAGACCCGGGGTACGGGAAGGGGGATGAAAAACTGTTTTTT.

This chain uses TRBV27 with TRBJ2-5; 8 bases line up with TRBD2. Germline V gene data show CDR1 as MNHEY and CDR2 as SMNVEV (reference sequence). V shed 5 bases and J 5 bases; nucleotides not matched to a gene: 7. The CDR3 spans 14 residues. The CDR3 nucleotides read TGTGCCAGCAGTCCGGGACTAGGGGGGGAGACCCAGTACTTC. Its protein product is CASSPGLGGETQYF.

The chain combines TRBV9 with TRBJ2-1; D is undetermined. This CDR3 contains 12 residues. Trimming removed 3 bases at V and 4 bases at J, with 5 bases between. Germline-derived CDR1 and CDR2 are SGDLS and YYNGEE. The CDR3 sequence is CASSALYNEQFF. DNA for the CDR3: TGTGCCAGCAGCGCCCTTTACAATGAGCAGTTCTTC.

The rearrangement joins TRBV6-2 or TRBV6-3 to TRBJ2-3, with TRBD2 identical over 12 bases. This CDR3 is 16 amino acids long. CDR1 is MNHEY, CDR2 SVGEGT, per germline. The trim removed 5 bases at V and 7 bases at J, leaving 10 bases unmatched. CDR3 sequence reads: CASSGRTSGVVYTQYF. The DNA for the CDR3 is TGTGCCAGCAGTGGGAGGACTAGCGGGGTTGTATATACGCAGTATTTT.

This chain links TRBV5-1 with TRBJ2-5; TRBD2 matches at 11 bases. The germline CDR1 and CDR2 sequences are SGHRS and YFSETQ. The CDR3 loop spans 16 amino acids. Germline trimming cut 4 bases from V and 1 base from J; bases unmatched to any gene: 6. The CDR3 reads CASSPRLAGTQETQYF. CDR3 nucleotides: TGCGCCAGCAGCCCGAGACTAGCGGGGACCCAAGAGACCCAGTACTTC.

The gene calls are TRBV2 and TRBJ2-5, with 9 bases matching TRBD1. CDR1 and CDR2 (germline): SNHLY, FYNNEI. V was pared by 6 bases and J by 1 base, with 6 bases of the junction left unmatched. CDR3 size: 15 residues. The CDR3 sequence: CASSRPGQGQETQYF. DNA of the CDR3: TGTGCCAGCAGCCGCCCGGGACAGGGCCAAGAGACCCAGTACTTC.

The chain employs TRBV3-1 (or the pseudogene TRBV3-2) and TRBJ2-7; maybe TRBD1 (6 bases). Trimming removed 1 base from V and 0 bases from J, with 16 bases in between. The CDR3 contains 17 residues. The germline CDR1 and CDR2 sequences are LGHDT and YNNKEL (reference sequence). The CDR3 protein is CASSQVGSGTSSYEQYF. Here the CDR3 DNA reads TGTGCCAGCAGCCAAGTTGGGTCGGGGACAAGCTCCTACGAGCAGTACTTC.

The chain recombines TRBV7-3 with TRBJ2-5; no firm D call. Per germline, CDR1 SGHTA and CDR2 FQGTGA. With 2 bases removed from V and 4 bases from J, the gap between germline ends came to 8 bases. This CDR3 comprises 13 residues. CDR3 sequence (DNA): TGTGCCAGCAGCTTAGTGACGGGAGAGACCCAGTACTTC. Protein product: CASSLVTGETQYF.

This chain uses TRBV10-3 with TRBJ1-5; tentatively, D is TRBD1 (5 bases). Trimming removed 2 bases from V and 2 bases from J, with 13 bases in between. Germline V gene sequence: CDR1 ENHRY, CDR2 SYGVKD. The CDR3 spans 16 residues. The CDR3 nucleotides read TGTGCCATCAGTGAGCAGGGCAGGGTAGGCAATCAGCCCCAGCATTTT. Amino acids: CAISEQGRVGNQPQHF.

In the case of this clone: The sample has other DNA sequences that encode this CDR3 too. J is TRBJ1-2 and V is TRBV12-3 or TRBV12-4; 9 bases match TRBD1. The CDR3 runs to 13 residues. The trim removed 3 bases at V and 8 bases at J, leaving 4 bases unmatched. This CDR3 is CASSLGQGGGYTF. The CDR3 bases are TGTGCCAGCAGTTTGGGACAGGGAGGCGGCTACACCTTC.

This sequence joins TRBV21-1 and TRBJ2-7; the table's D call TRBD1 went unverified against the DNA. TRBV21-1 is termed a pseudogene. CDR3 size: 17 residues. This CDR3 reads CASSKYRDRGKTYEQYF. CDR3 DNA: TGTGCCAGCAGCAAATATCGGGACAGGGGCAAAACCTACGAGCAGTACTTC.

The V call is TRBV4-3, the J call TRBJ2-5, with 7 positions matching TRBD2. This CDR3 comprises 16 residues. Germline V gives CDR1 LGHNA, CDR2 YSLEER. With V trimmed by 5 bases and J by 0 bases, 9 bases remained unmatched. CDR3 DNA sequence: TGCGCCAGCAGCGGCTGGGGGGGAGTAGACCAAGAGACCCAGTACTTC. Translating gives CASSGWGGVDQETQYF.

This clone came up a few times. This chain links TRBV5-6 with TRBJ2-1, with a weak D call TRBD1 (7 bases). CDR1 is SGHDT and CDR2 is YYEEEE in the germline V gene. V was clipped by 5 bases and J by 5 bases, with 17 bases between them. This CDR3 contains 15 residues. In nucleotides, the CDR3 is TGTGCCAGCAGTCCGTCAGGGGGGTTTAACAATGAGCAGTTCTTC. Its protein product is CASSPSGGFNNEQFF.

This rearrangement joins TRBV7-9 to TRBJ1-2; TRBD1 agrees at 9 bases. V was clipped by 5 bases and J by 1 base; unmatched bases: 11. CDR1 is SEHNR and CDR2 is FQNEAQ in the germline V gene (reference sequence). The CDR3 runs to 17 residues. The CDR3 coding sequence is TGTGCCAGCAGCCCCCGACGGGACAGGGTATTTAACTATGGCTACACCTTC. Translation: CASSPRRDRVFNYGYTF. The whole variable domain, filled in from reference TRBV7-9 and TRBJ1-2, reads DTGVSQNPRHKITKRGQNVTFRCDPISEHNRLYWYRQTLGQGPEFLTYFQNEAQLEKSRLLSDRFSAERPKGSFSTLEIQRTEQGDSAMYLCASSPRRDRVFNYGYTFGSGTRLTVV.

This clone was observed a single time. The V gene is TRBV19, the J gene TRBJ2-7; TRBD2 is a possible D gene (5 bases). V shed 4 bases and J shed 7 bases, with 14 bases lying between them. This CDR3 is built from 13 residues. Germline-derived CDR1 and CDR2 are LNHDA and SQIVND (reference sequence). The CDR3 nucleotides read TGTGCCAGTAGTACCTCCCCGGGAAGAGAGCAGTACTTC. It codes for CASSTSPGREQYF.

This chain connects TRBV18 to TRBJ2-2; tentative D call: TRBD1 (6 bases). The CDR3 has 16 residues. Germline CDR1 and CDR2: KGHSH and LQKENI. V gave up 5 bases and J gave up 1 base, with 14 bases separating them. This CDR3 is CASSSRTARNTGELFF. DNA for the CDR3: TGTGCCAGCTCATCTCGGACAGCCCGGAACACCGGGGAGCTGTTTTTT. The variable domain in full, completed from reference TRBV18 and TRBJ2-2, reads NAGVMQNPRHLVRRRGQEARLRCSPMKGHSHVYWYRQLPEEGLKFMVYLQKENIIDESGMPKERFSAEFPKEGPSILRIQQVVRGDSAAYFCASSSRTARNTGELFFGEGSRLTVL.

This sequence joins TRBV6-5 and TRBJ2-5; D is possibly TRBD2 (5 bases). The V end lost 6 bases, the J end lost 1 base, and 15 bases lay between the germline ends. CDR3 length: 15 residues. Germline V gene data show CDR1 as MNHEY and CDR2 as SVGAGI. CDR3 protein: CASSLLGRPQETQYF. CDR3 bases: TGTGCCAGCAGCTTACTAGGCAGGCCCCAAGAGACCCAGTACTTC.

This chain joins TRBV6-5 and TRBJ1-2; D uncertain. The CDR3 has 13 amino acids. CDR1 is MNHEY, CDR2 SVGAGI, per germline. V was shortened by 9 bases and J by 4 bases, with 15 bases between the two germline ends. In DNA form, the CDR3 reads TGTGCCAGTGCGGGCCAGTCTTTCTATGGCTACACCTTC. It encodes CASAGQSFYGYTF.

The chain couples TRBV7-8 to TRBJ2-2, with D possibly TRBD1 on 6 matching bases. The V gene's germline CDR1 is SGHVS and CDR2 FQNEAQ. The CDR3 sequence is 14 residues long. The germline V and J ends were trimmed by 5 bases and 5 bases, with 12 bases remaining between them. The CDR3 sequence: CASSPQGLTGELFF. The DNA for the CDR3 is TGTGCCAGCAGCCCCCAGGGGTTGACCGGGGAGCTGTTTTTT.

This chain uses TRBV7-8 with TRBJ2-5; D might be TRBD2 (5 bases). The CDR3 spans 18 residues. Deletions cut 1 base from V and 5 bases from J, with 23 bases between. The germline gives CDR1 SGHVS, CDR2 FQNEAQ. CDR3: CASSLGPQPAGLGETQYF. CDR3 nucleotide sequence: TGTGCCAGCAGCTTAGGGCCCCAGCCGGCGGGTCTCGGGGAGACCCAGTACTTC.

The rearrangement uses TRBV7-2 and TRBJ2-3; a possible D gene is TRBD2 (5 bases). The CDR3 length is 15 residues. Germline CDR1 SGHTA, CDR2 FQGNSA. Trimming pared 0 bases from V and 6 bases from J, leaving 13 bases between. The CDR3 nucleotides are TGTGCCAGCAGCTTAGCTCTAAGTCGCGGGGATACGCAGTATTTT. Translation: CASSLALSRGDTQYF.

In the case of this clone: A junction boundary mismatches the germline segment, possibly from a read error. The V and J genes are TRBV30 and TRBJ1-3; D remains ambiguous. The CDR3 runs to 14 residues. Germline V lookup: CDR1 GTSNPN, CDR2 SVGIG (reference sequence). The CDR3 sequence: CAWSVAVSGNTLYF. Here the CDR3 DNA reads TGTGCCTGGAGTGTAGCGGTCTCTGGAAACACCTTATATTTT.

Only a few counts were recorded for this clone. The chain links TRBV5-4 to TRBJ2-2; 7 bases map to TRBD2. The trim removed 4 bases at V and 1 base at J, leaving 4 bases unmatched. The CDR3 has 15 amino acids. From germline, CDR1 is SGHNT and CDR2 YYREEE (reference sequence). DNA of the CDR3: TGTGCCAGCAGCCGGACTAGTTGGAACACCGGGGAGCTGTTTTTT. Protein: CASSRTSWNTGELFF.